This T cell receptor beta chain was sequenced for a study of T cells in localized non-small cell lung cancer (dated by TCRdb to 2018 to 2021). Regarding the research as a whole: The study analyzed T cell repertoires of about 230 early-stage NSCLC patients, comparing tumors and uninvolved tumor-adjacent lungs. The cohort was made up of some 240 treatment-naive NSCLC patients whose localized lung tumors had been resected. The mean age of the NSCLC patients was just over 65 years, with 130 or so men and 95 to 110 women. Findings and caveats that apply to the study as a whole: Because the study design was exploratory, TCR variables were selected using unadjusted p-values without false-discovery rate correction. Of the top 100 tumor clones, a median of 57 were detected in paired uninvolved adjacent lung; under 35 were also among that lung's top 100. Longer overall survival was associated with higher blood T cell density, whereas shorter survival was associated with higher adjacent-lung clonality. Multi-region tumor sequencing was not performed, so intratumor heterogeneity could not be excluded. Uninvolved tumor-adjacent lung showed the highest T cell clonality, higher than tumor, which suggests more focused antigenic responses in the adjacent lung.

CDR1 and CDR2, looked up from the germline V gene, are KGHSH and LQKENI. The CDR3 starts with the cysteine, ends with the phenylalanine, and has 15 residues. The only DNA kept is the CDR3, 45 bases in frame from the first base. The V end loses 3 bases and the J end loses 3 bases, and a stretch of 11 bases separates them. In regard to this clone: It lacks a known antigen. No much larger clonotype is one base removed from it; base qualities were not supplied.

The immunoSEQ Assay was used to sequence TCR beta CDR3 regions from DNA. Under the source paper's analysis protocol: To compute T cell density, TCR beta template counts were normalized to usable DNA, which was estimated by amplifying housekeeping genes. The preseqR package was used to estimate richness by extrapolating to 400,000 templates for PBMC samples and to 120,000 templates for tissue samples. Clonality was defined as one minus Pielou's evenness. Tissue-enriched TCRs were identified by differential abundance testing using productive amino-acid clonotypes, minimum total count 5 and alpha 0.1. The Jaccard Index and the Morisita Overlap Index were used to measure repertoire overlap between compartments. TCR beta CDR3s were clustered by GLIPH together with public tetramer-defined viral CDR3s, and at least three viral sequences plus V-gene enrichment were required for viral motifs. TCRdb took over this immuneACCESS table, retaining in-frame rearrangements with V and J assigned. Such tables are incomplete; in checked studies, under half of the missing clones stem from an unresolved V gene, and the remainder is unexplained. V and J calls and clone size follow that table, whereas D and trimming were derived from the DNA. Across this sample there are 35,000 to 50,000 clones, with 90% to 95% seen only once. Roughly a tenth of the sample belongs to the ten largest clones.

At diagnosis, tumor, uninvolved tumor-adjacent lung and peripheral blood were collected and then preserved as a mix of FFPE and fresh-frozen material. Blood samples were analyzed as peripheral blood mononuclear cells for TCR repertoire profiling. The sequencing here drew on PBMCs, taken before any cancer treatment. The clonotype was recovered from a woman aged 35-75 years with stage II lung adenocarcinoma. This receptor chain uses TRBV18 and TRBJ2-2, with the D gene not clear enough to name. CDR3 region: CASSPTSVHTGELFF. The nucleotide sequence is TGTGCCAGCTCACCGACCTCTGTACACACCGGGGAGCTGTTTTTT.